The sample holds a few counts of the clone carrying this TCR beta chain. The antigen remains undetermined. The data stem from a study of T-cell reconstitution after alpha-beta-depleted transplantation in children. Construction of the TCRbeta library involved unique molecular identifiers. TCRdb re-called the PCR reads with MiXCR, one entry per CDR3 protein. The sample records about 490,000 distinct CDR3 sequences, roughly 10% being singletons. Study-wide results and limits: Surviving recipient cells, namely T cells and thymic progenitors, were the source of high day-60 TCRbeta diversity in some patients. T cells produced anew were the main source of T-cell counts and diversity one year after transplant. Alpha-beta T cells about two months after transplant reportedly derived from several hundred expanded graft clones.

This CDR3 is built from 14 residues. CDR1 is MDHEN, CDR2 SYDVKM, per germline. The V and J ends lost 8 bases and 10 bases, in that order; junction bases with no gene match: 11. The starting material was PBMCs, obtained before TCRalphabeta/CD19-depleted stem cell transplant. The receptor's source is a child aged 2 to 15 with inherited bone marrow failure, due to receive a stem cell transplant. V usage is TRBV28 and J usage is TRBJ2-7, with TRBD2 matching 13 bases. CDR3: CASGGPGLAGLQYF. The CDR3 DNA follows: TGTGCCAGCGGGGGACCGGGACTAGCGGGGTTACAGTACTTC.